The present TCR beta chain was sequenced within a study of cytomegalovirus exposure and HLA in healthy donors. Primers included in the PCR were 60 Vbeta and 13 Jbeta primers. Sequencing was performed with immunoSEQ multiplex PCR; in TCRdb, only in-frame clones are kept and a portion is missing. The data contain some 200,000 clones, about four fifths of them singletons. Turning to this clone: The antigen remains unidentified.

Regarding the study as a whole: A missense DCLRE1C variant was associated with V- and J-gene trimming of TCR beta chains in a later analysis, and an independent cohort replicated the association. A list of around 160 TCR beta chains associated with cytomegalovirus was given.

V was pared by 3 bases and J by 4 bases, with 19 bases between. Germline CDR1 SGDLS, CDR2 YYNGEE. This CDR3 is built from 17 residues. The chain employs TRBV9 and TRBJ1-4, with a possible D match to TRBD1 (5 bases). The clonotype originates from a woman between 18 and 29 years old in good health and CMV-seronegative. The sequenced sample was PBMCs. Here the CDR3 DNA reads TGTGCCAGCAGCGCCGAGGGAGGGGCAGGGCTTAATGAAAAACTGTTTTTT. This translates into CASSAEGGAGLNEKLFF.